This T cell receptor (beta chain) was retrieved from a study of blood T cell repertoires in COVID-19. In the study overall: PBMCs, B-cell-depleted T cells, or T cells provided the cDNA or gDNA that made up the material.

In germline, CDR1 is LNHDA, CDR2 SQIVND (reference sequence). The CDR3 runs to 16 residues. J was trimmed by 0 bases and V by 7 bases; bases with no gene match: 9. TCRdb's table, derived via immunoSEQ multiplex PCR, lists solely in-frame clones and lacks some. The repertoire holds roughly 100,000 clones, with approximately 82% as singletons. The sample was peripheral blood. This TCR derives from a woman of 80 years or more with acute or convalescent COVID-19. The J gene is TRBJ1-5, the V gene TRBV19; 7 bases agree with TRBD1. The CDR3 nucleotides are TGTGCCAGTAACCTCGAGGGGGCTGATAGCAATCAGCCCCAGCATTTT. The encoded protein is CASNLEGADSNQPQHF.